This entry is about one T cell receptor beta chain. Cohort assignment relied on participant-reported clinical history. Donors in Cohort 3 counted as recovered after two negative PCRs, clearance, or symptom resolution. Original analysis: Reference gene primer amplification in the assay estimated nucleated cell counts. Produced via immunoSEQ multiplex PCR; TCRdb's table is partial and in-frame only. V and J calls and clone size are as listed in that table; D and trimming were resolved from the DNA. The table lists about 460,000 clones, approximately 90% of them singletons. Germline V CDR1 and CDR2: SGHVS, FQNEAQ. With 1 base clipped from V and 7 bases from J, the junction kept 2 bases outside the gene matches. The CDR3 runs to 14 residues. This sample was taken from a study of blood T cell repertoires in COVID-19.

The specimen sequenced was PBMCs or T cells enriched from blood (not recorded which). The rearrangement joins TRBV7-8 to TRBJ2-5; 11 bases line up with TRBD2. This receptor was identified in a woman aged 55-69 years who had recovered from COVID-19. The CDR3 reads CASSLVTSGGTQYF. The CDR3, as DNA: TGTGCCAGCAGCTTAGTAACTAGCGGGGGGACCCAGTACTTC.